This T cell receptor beta chain was captured by sequencing in a study of CD8+ T cells in alopecia areata. Across the study: In an open-label trial, patients got 5 to 10 mg tofacitinib twice daily. Treated patients' severity was scored by percentage of affected scalp area. Whole-study findings and limits: More clonal than normal scalp was lesional scalp, particularly alopecia totalis/universalis.

Extraction of RNA preceded its reverse transcription into cDNA, which served as the sequencing template. The method was immunoSEQ multiplex PCR; TCRdb's version includes in-frame clones alone and lacks a portion of them. The profile shows about 120,000 clones, approximately 53% of them singletons. Specified treatment: oral pan-JAK inhibitor, 5-10 mg twice daily. By proportion, this clone is medium-sized. What it binds is unknown. CDR3 length: 14 residues. Looked up from germline, CDR1 is LNHDA and CDR2 is SQIVND (reference sequence). Trimming took 8 bases from V and 0 from J, leaving 11 bases between them.

The rearrangement links TRBV19 to TRBJ1-3; D uncertain. The TCR originated in a human donor with alopecia areata. Specimen: CD4+ T cells sorted from blood, collected at week 4, from a patient treated with tofacitinib. The CDR3 DNA reads TGTGCCAGTTCTGTACGGATCTCTGGAAACACCATATATTTT. Amino acid sequence: CASSVRISGNTIYF. Combining the CDR3 with reference TRBV19 and TRBJ1-3 gives the whole variable domain DGGITQSPKYLFRKEGQNVTLSCEQNLNHDAMYWYRQDPGQGLRLIYYSQIVNDFQKGDIAEGYSVSREKKESFPLTVTSAQKNPTAFYLCASSVRISGNTIYFGEGSWLTVV.